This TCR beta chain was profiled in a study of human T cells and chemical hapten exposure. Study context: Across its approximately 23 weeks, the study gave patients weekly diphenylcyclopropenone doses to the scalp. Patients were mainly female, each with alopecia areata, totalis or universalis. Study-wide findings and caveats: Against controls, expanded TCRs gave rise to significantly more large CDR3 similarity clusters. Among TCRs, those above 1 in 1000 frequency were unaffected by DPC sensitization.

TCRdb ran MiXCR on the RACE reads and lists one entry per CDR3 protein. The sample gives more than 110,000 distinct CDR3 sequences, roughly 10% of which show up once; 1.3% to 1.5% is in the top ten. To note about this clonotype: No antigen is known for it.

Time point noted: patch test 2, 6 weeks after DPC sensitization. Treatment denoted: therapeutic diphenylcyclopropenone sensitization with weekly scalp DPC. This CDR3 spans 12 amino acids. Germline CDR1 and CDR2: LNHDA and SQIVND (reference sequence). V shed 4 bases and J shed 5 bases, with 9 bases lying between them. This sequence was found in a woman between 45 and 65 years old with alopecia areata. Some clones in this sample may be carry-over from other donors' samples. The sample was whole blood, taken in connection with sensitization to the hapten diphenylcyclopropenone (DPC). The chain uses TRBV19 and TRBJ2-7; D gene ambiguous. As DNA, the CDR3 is TGTGCCAGTAGTAGCCACTTAAACGAGCAGTACTTC. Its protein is CASSSHLNEQYF.